This TCR beta chain was observed in a study of post-analysis software for immune sequencing data. The study's findings and limits: Significantly lower normalized Chao1 diversity was found in patients with multiple sclerosis relative to controls.

This clonotype was recorded many times. Its antigen is not known. Unique molecular identifiers were present in the TCR beta cDNA libraries. TCRdb ran MiXCR on the PCR reads and lists one entry per CDR3 protein. Here the sample spans about half a million distinct CDR3 sequences, around 34% being singletons. This receptor was taken from a girl aged 2 to 17 with multiple sclerosis. The source material was blood.

The CDR3 DNA is TGTGCCAGCAGCTTCGGGGGCTCCTACAATGAGCAGTTCTTC. This encodes CASSFGGSYNEQFF. The chain has TRBV11-2 and TRBJ2-1, with a weak D call TRBD2 (6 bases). Germline V gene sequence: CDR1 SGHAT, CDR2 FQNNGV. V was cut by 3 bases and J by 0 bases, with 6 bases left in between. There are 14 residues in the CDR3.